This T cell receptor beta chain was recorded in a study of blood T cell repertoires in COVID-19. The table came from immunoSEQ multiplex PCR; TCRdb's copy has only in-frame clones and leaves some out. The sample lists about 220,000 clones; around 80% were seen once. The CDR3 is 17 residues long. Germline V gives CDR1 SGHAT, CDR2 FQNNGV. Trimming pared 3 bases from V and 3 bases from J, leaving 18 bases between. This sequence joins TRBV11-2 and TRBJ1-3, with a tentative D call TRBD1 (5 bases). The sample was peripheral blood. This TCR was recovered from a human donor in a cohort sampled during active COVID-19. CDR3 protein: CASSFWGTPGVGNTIYF. CDR3 bases: TGTGCCAGCAGCTTTTGGGGGACGCCGGGGGTTGGAAACACCATATATTTT.